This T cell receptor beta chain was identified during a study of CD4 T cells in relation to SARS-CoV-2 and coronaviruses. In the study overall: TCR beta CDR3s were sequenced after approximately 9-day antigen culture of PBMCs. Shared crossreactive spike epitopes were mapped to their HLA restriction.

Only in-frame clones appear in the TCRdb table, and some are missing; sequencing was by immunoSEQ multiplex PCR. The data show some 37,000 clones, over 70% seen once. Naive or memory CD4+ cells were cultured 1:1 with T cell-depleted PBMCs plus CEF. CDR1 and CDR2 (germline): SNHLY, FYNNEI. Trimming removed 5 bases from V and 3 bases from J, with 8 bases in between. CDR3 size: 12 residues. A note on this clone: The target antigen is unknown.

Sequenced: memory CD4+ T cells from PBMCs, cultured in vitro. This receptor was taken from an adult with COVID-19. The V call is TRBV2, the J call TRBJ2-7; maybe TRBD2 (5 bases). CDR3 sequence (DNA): TGTGCCAGCAGTACAAGCGGCTACGAGCAGTACTTC. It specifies CASSTSGYEQYF.